The following is a T cell receptor beta chain sequence with its context. Here immunoSEQ multiplex PCR was the method, and the copy in TCRdb shows in-frame clones only, minus some. The data show about 93,000 clones, over 80% seen once. This CDR3 comprises 15 residues. The V and J ends lost 7 bases and 5 bases respectively, with 17 bases between them. Germline lookup yields CDR1 LNHDA and CDR2 SQIVND (reference sequence). The sample is drawn from a study of T cell changes during pregnancy in multiple sclerosis. V usage is TRBV19 and J usage is TRBJ1-4; perhaps TRBD1 as D (5 bases). This receptor was identified in a female donor with multiple sclerosis, enrolled in a pregnancy study. This specimen was peripheral blood, taken after pregnancy. CDR3 amino acids: CASTEFGGINEKLFF. Written as DNA, the CDR3 is TGTGCCAGTACGGAATTCGGGGGGATCAATGAAAAACTGTTTTTT.